Included here is one T cell receptor beta chain sequence, with context. Which antigen it targets is not known. No per-base quality is available; no much larger clone lies one base away. The data belong to a study of T cell responses to AZD1222 COVID-19 vaccine (dated by TCRdb to about 2021). Study-level background: TCR sequencing was performed for roughly 240 trial participants, of whom about 200 were given two doses of AZD1222 and some 26 were given two doses of MenACWY control vaccine. Enrollment into the trials was organized by age into subgroups of 18-55, 56-69 and 70-plus years, and those subgroups contained approximately 150, 30 and 60 TCR-sequenced participants, respectively.

Results and caveats for the whole study, not just this receptor: After two AZD1222 doses, spike-specific TCR breadth and depth were significantly higher than at day 0 and than in MenACWY recipients. The 56-69-year group was small, and its depth increase did not reach significance, likely because of low power. The vaccine-associated CD4 TCRs covered the entire spike protein, and the dominant responses fell in regions 160-218 and 743-854. Nearly half of unique spike-specific TCRs reportedly recognized epitopes outside regions mutated in the B.1.351 and B.1.1.7 variants. Participants were mostly white British and included more females than males, and it was suggested by the authors that clonal diversity may have been underestimated. No day 14 peak-response samples were available, so repertoires were characterized only after the peak T cell response. Only a handful of AZD1222 recipients were SARS-CoV-2 seropositive at baseline, limiting conclusions about previously exposed vaccinees.

Interpreted using the paper, the time point label stands for: baseline before first vaccination. Per the publication, the treatment or condition label means: meningococcal conjugate vaccine given as trial control. Samples from vaccinated people were obtained from the UK trials COV001 and COV002, which included a single-blind randomized controlled phase 2/3 trial of AZD1222 (ChAdOx1 nCoV-19) in healthy adults. For TCRbeta chain sequencing, PBMC samples were collected from trial participants at day 0 and at day 28 after the second dose. The CDR3 regions of human TCRbeta chains were analyzed by immunosequencing. Per the authors' processing: Repertoire TCRs were matched against a reference library of SARS-CoV-2-specific TCRs generated with the MIRA antigen-specificity platform. Breadth was defined as the fraction of unique TCRs that were SARS-CoV-2-associated, and depth was defined as the fraction of total T cells that were SARS-CoV-2-associated. Using the MIRA data, each spike-specific TCR was assigned both to the spike region to which the TCR was reactive and to a CD4 or CD8 class. Log10-transformed breadth and depth values were compared by one-way ANOVA with Sidak's multiple comparisons tests. In TCRdb, the immuneACCESS table is reduced to in-frame sequences with V and J assigned. These tables do not hold every clone; where another copy was compared, an unresolved V gene accounts for under half, and the others remain unexplained. Clone size and V and J calls were adopted from that table, with D and trimming inferred from the DNA. Present in this sample are some 150,000 clones, about 91% of which were seen just once. The ten top clones hold approximately 3.6% of the sample.

The CDR3 covers 17 residues, taking in both the cysteine and the phenylalanine. This entry keeps only the CDR3 DNA: 51 bases, framed from base 1. The germline V gene (reference sequence) specifies GTSNPN as CDR1 and SVGIG as CDR2. V is reduced by 0 bases and J by 0 bases, leaving a spacing of 15 bases between them. This receptor was identified in an adult in good health. The sample was peripheral blood, taken on day 0 of MenACWY control vaccination. The rearranged chain carries TRBV30 and TRBJ1-5, with a weak D call of TRBD1 (6 bases match). CDR3 sequence: CAWSVGRGHLSNQPQHF. The nucleotide sequence is TGTGCCTGGAGTGTTGGTCGGGGACACCTTAGCAATCAGCCCCAGCATTTT. The full variable domain, completed from the reference TRBV30 and TRBJ1-5 proteins outside the CDR3, reads SQTIHQWPATLVQPVGSPLSLECTVEGTSNPNLYWYRQAAGRGLQLLFYSVGIGQISSEVPQNLSASRPQDRQFILSSKKLLLSDSGFYLCAWSVGRGHLSNQPQHFGDGTRLSIL.